These 18 T cell receptor beta chains were all obtained from the same sample, sequenced in a study of control samples from healthy donors and cancer patients. Generated by immunoSEQ multiplex PCR, the TCRdb table keeps only in-frame clones and is missing some. Of 100,000 to 150,000 clones listed, 92% are singletons. The sequencing input was blood. The receptors derive from a woman aged 45-60 years in good health.

V gene TRBV28 combines with J gene TRBJ1-6; D may be TRBD1 (5 bases). V was cut by 1 base and J by 7 bases, with 14 bases left in between. The germline CDR1 and CDR2 sequences are MDHEN and SYDVKM. The CDR3 extends over 16 amino acids. CDR3 in DNA: TGTGCCAGCAGTTTATACGTGGGGGTTTTCAATTCACCCCTCCACTTT. This encodes CASSLYVGVFNSPLHF. The whole variable domain, filled in from reference TRBV28 and TRBJ1-6, reads DVKVTQSSRYLVKRTGEKVFLECVQDMDHENMFWYRQDPGLGLRLIYFSYDVKMKEKGDIPEGYSVSREKKERFSLILESASTNQTSMYLCASSLYVGVFNSPLHFGNGTRLTVT.

This rearrangement joins TRBV3-1 (or the pseudogene TRBV3-2) to TRBJ1-2; D ambiguous. This CDR3 contains 13 residues. Germline V lookup: CDR1 LGHDT, CDR2 YNNKEL (reference sequence). The V and J ends lost 4 bases and 4 bases respectively, with 10 bases between them. CDR3 sequence reads: CASSRGQFYGYTF. CDR3 in DNA: TGTGCCAGCAGCCGGGGTCAGTTCTATGGCTACACCTTC.

V gene TRBV5-4 combines with J gene TRBJ2-7; perhaps TRBD2 as D (6 bases). The germline gives CDR1 SGHNT, CDR2 YYREEE (reference sequence). This CDR3 is 14 amino acids long. V dropped 4 bases and J dropped 6 bases, with 17 bases sitting between them. The CDR3 protein is CASSTGLHLSEQYF. As DNA, the CDR3 is TGTGCCAGCAGCACGGGACTCCACCTCTCCGAGCAGTACTTC.

The CDR3 loop is CASSSSQEYREENQPQHF. The DNA for the CDR3 is TGCGCCAGCAGTTCCAGCCAAGAGTATCGGGAAGAAAATCAGCCCCAGCATTTT. This chain uses TRBV10-1 with TRBJ1-5; no definite D call. The germline V and J ends were trimmed by 5 bases and 4 bases, with 24 bases remaining between them. Germline V gives CDR1 WNHNN, CDR2 SYGVQD (reference sequence). The CDR3 is made up of 18 amino acids.

This clone was picked up one time. V gene TRBV12-3 or TRBV12-4 combines with J gene TRBJ2-7; 7 nucleotides line up with TRBD2. CDR3 size: 13 residues. V trimming: 4 bases; J trimming: 3 bases; junction bases outside the gene matches: 3. The CDR3: CASSSGLFYEQYF. In DNA, the CDR3 is TGTGCCAGCAGTTCGGGACTATTCTACGAGCAGTACTTC.

The rearrangement links TRBV11-3 to TRBJ2-1; 14 bases line up with TRBD2. J was trimmed by 8 bases and V by 2 bases; bases with no gene match: 8. Germline lookup yields CDR1 SGHNT and CDR2 YENEEA. CDR3 length: 17 amino acids. This chain's CDR3 is CASSLRGLAGGIDEQFF. The CDR3 DNA is TGTGCCAGCAGCTTACGAGGACTAGCGGGGGGTATCGATGAGCAGTTCTTC.

This clone was seen a single time. The chain is built from TRBV27 and TRBJ1-3; 7 nucleotides align to TRBD1. The CDR3 covers 16 residues. Germline-derived CDR1 and CDR2 are MNHEY and SMNVEV (reference sequence). With 0 bases clipped from V and 0 bases from J, the junction kept 2 bases outside the gene matches. Here the CDR3 reads CASSLSGQLSGNTIYF. CDR3 sequence (DNA): TGTGCCAGCAGTTTATCGGGACAGCTCTCTGGAAACACCATATATTTT.

The chain has TRBV28 and TRBJ1-3; D is uncertain. Trimming removed 5 bases at V and 2 bases at J, with 16 bases between. CDR1 is MDHEN, CDR2 SYDVKM, per germline. CDR3 length equals 16 residues. Here the CDR3 reads CASSGEVRWAGNTIYF. CDR3 in DNA: TGTGCCAGCAGTGGAGAAGTTCGCTGGGCTGGAAACACCATATATTTT.

The CDR3: CAWSVSGGTEAFF. The DNA for the CDR3 is TGTGCCTGGAGTGTTTCAGGGGGCACTGAAGCTTTCTTT. The V and J genes are TRBV30 and TRBJ1-1, with 7 nucleotides matching TRBD1. The germline V gene encodes CDR1 GTSNPN and CDR2 SVGIG (reference sequence). The CDR3 has 13 amino acids. With V trimmed by 0 bases and J by 4 bases, 2 bases remained unmatched.

J is TRBJ2-2 and V is TRBV28; D gene unclear. V lost 6 bases and J lost 3, with 5 bases in between. Germline V lookup: CDR1 MDHEN, CDR2 SYDVKM. The CDR3 is 12 residues long. CDR3 DNA sequence: TGTGCCAGCAGCTCTTACACCGGGGAGCTGTTTTTT. Translating gives CASSSYTGELFF.

This chain uses TRBV4-2 with TRBJ1-5; no firm D call. V dropped 1 base and J dropped 5 bases, with 9 bases sitting between them. CDR1 and CDR2 (germline): LGHNA, YNFKEQ. The length of the CDR3 is 14 residues. The CDR3 DNA follows: TGTGCCAGCAGCCAAGTTGGAGTGGATCAGCCCCAGCATTTT. The encoded protein is CASSQVGVDQPQHF.

The gene calls are TRBV28 and TRBJ2-3, with D perhaps matching TRBD1 (6 bases). V was shortened by 3 bases and J by 3 bases, with 10 bases between the two germline ends. This CDR3 region has 14 residues. Germline-derived CDR1 and CDR2 are MDHEN and SYDVKM. The CDR3 here is CASSFPGQTDTQYF. As DNA, the CDR3 is TGTGCCAGCAGTTTCCCTGGACAGACAGATACGCAGTATTTT.

This clone was seen only once. CDR3 in DNA: TGTGCCAGCAGTCCCTGGGAGACTAGCGGGAACTATGAGCAGTTCTTC. Amino acid sequence: CASSPWETSGNYEQFF. The rearrangement uses TRBV7-2 and TRBJ2-1, with TRBD2 matching 11 bases. Trimming took 6 bases from V and 8 from J; bases not matched to a gene: 12. Germline V gene lookup returns CDR1 SGHTA and CDR2 FQGNSA. This CDR3 has 16 amino acids.

The V and J genes are TRBV4-2 and TRBJ2-1; no firm D call. This CDR3 is 11 amino acids long. The V end was cut by 2 bases, the J end by 9 bases, with 5 bases between. CDR1 is LGHNA and CDR2 is YNFKEQ in the germline V gene. The CDR3 spells CASSQFSEQFF. CDR3 DNA: TGTGCCAGCAGCCAATTTAGTGAGCAGTTCTTC.

This rearrangement joins TRBV14 to TRBJ1-4; TRBD1 agrees at 7 bases. This CDR3 contains 13 residues. V dropped 4 bases and J dropped 10; count of bases not matched to a gene: 6. Per the germline V gene, CDR1 is SGHDN and CDR2 is FVKESK. CDR3 nucleotides: TGTGCCAGCAGCCGGGACAGTTTTGGAAAACTGTTTTTT. Its translation: CASSRDSFGKLFF.

The gene calls are TRBV7-9 and TRBJ1-1; D remains ambiguous. V was shortened by 8 bases and J by 5 bases, with 6 bases between the two germline ends. The length of the CDR3 is 10 residues. The germline V gene has CDR1 SEHNR and CDR2 FQNEAQ (reference sequence). CDR3 sequence (DNA): TGTGCCAGCGCGGGGACTGAAGCTTTCTTT. Its protein is CASAGTEAFF.

The rearrangement links TRBV28 to TRBJ1-5; possibly TRBD1 for D (5 bases). Germline assignment: CDR1 MDHEN and CDR2 SYDVKM. There are 11 residues in the CDR3. Trimming pared 4 bases from V and 9 bases from J, leaving 7 bases between. In nucleotides, the CDR3 is TGTGCCAGCAGTTCGGGGCGGCCCCAGCATTTT. It is translated as CASSSGRPQHF.

The J gene is TRBJ1-1, the V gene TRBV3-1 (or the pseudogene TRBV3-2); perhaps TRBD1 as D (6 bases). Trimming cost V 6 bases and J 11 bases, with 13 bases left between them. The germline V gene has CDR1 LGHDT and CDR2 YNNKEL (reference sequence). CDR3 size: 11 residues. CDR3: CASSPGTRAFF. CDR3 sequence (DNA): TGTGCCAGCAGTCCCGGGACAAGGGCTTTCTTT.